This record looks at one TCR beta chain sequence and its context. Its antigen specificity is not known. No much larger clone is present one base from it, and per-base qualities are unavailable. The CDR3 contains 12 residues, cysteine and phenylalanine counted. Only the CDR3 portion is preserved as DNA: 36 bases, with reading frame beginning at the first base. The germline V gene (reference sequence) sets CDR1 to LGHDT and CDR2 to YNNKEL. V lost 1 base and J lost 7 bases; the stretch between them is 7 bases long. TCR beta CDR3 regions were amplified from RNA transcripts. The first round of RT-PCR for the TCR CDR3 was performed with the HTBI primer set and the Qiagen OneStep RT-PCR kit. Libraries were constructed in a second round of multiplex PCR, after which size selection and purification were carried out. The libraries were sequenced on an Illumina HiSeq2000 using paired-end 100 bp reads. The authors' pipeline ran thus. SOAPnuke was used to process the raw data, throwing out any read that contained adapters or uncalled bases, had a mean Phred below 15, or lacked an exact constant-primer or identifier match. High-quality paired reads were merged using COPE v1.2.5, and each unique nucleotide sequence was defined as a clonotype. MiTCR v1.1 was used to align the clonotypes against IMGT TRBV, TRBD and TRBJ reference segments. The analysis included only V-J combinations with a frequency above 0.0001, which together covered around 99% of the repertoires. The TCS score was defined as F50 (clonal expansion) divided by E x V (chaos), with BLOSUM62-based TCRdist calculated between CDR3 peptides within each V-J. Welch's t-statistics and random forest reduced around 520 V-J features to roughly 13, which were used in a naive Bayes classifier (R e1071). TCRdb trimmed public reads at Q25 via fastp, called clones via MiXCR and kept in-frame beta chains. Every entry covers one CDR3 protein and lists the most common genes and DNA from its rows. TCRdb, not the original authors, processed these V and J calls. The table for this sample lists some 550,000 distinct CDR3 sequences; less than 25% of them were counted only once. The ten largest make up about 30% of the sample.

The data were obtained in a study of T cells in Graves' hyperthyroidism and ophthalmopathy (dated by TCRdb to the late 2010s). For the wider study: Peripheral blood was sampled at the time of initial diagnosis, prior to any treatment. To identify TCR V-J signatures that set the groups apart, the researchers used a discovery cohort of 100 or so patients, made up of 40 to 45 with Graves' ophthalmopathy and approximately 57 with stable Graves' hyperthyroidism. An independent validation cohort of about 20 hyperthyroidism patients and more than 15 patients who later progressed to ophthalmopathy tested prospective prediction of ophthalmopathy. The 75 to 100 discovery patients were randomly split 7:3 into training and test sets. In addition, the study compared T-cell repertoires in thyroid tissue and in blood from several Graves' hyperthyroidism patients. Once sampling was done, hyperthyroidism patients were given methimazole at a starting dose of 30 mg daily, whereas ophthalmopathy patients were given high-dose intravenous methylprednisolone. The paper describes TCR Vbeta CDR3 sequencing of roughly 130 peripheral blood samples, made up of roughly 40 ophthalmopathy patients, approximately 76 hyperthyroidism patients and 17 progressor patients. Overall study outcomes, separate from this receptor: Most expanded thyroid clonotypes (frequency above 0.001) were also detected in blood, suggesting blood repertoires may reflect thyroid immune responses. During validation, the model predicted progression to ophthalmopathy a median of approximately 6 months ahead of onset, with 60% to 71% sensitivity and 72.22% specificity. Sample size was not statistically predetermined, and investigators were not blinded to group allocation. A 13 V-J signature model separated ophthalmopathy from stable hyperthyroidism, with nearly 90% sensitivity and 81% to 82% specificity in cross-validation and 80%/75% in testing.

Stable Graves' hyperthyroidism was defined as the absence of progression to ophthalmopathy over 18 months of follow-up. Hyperthyroidism patients were newly diagnosed, had a disease duration of under 2 months, and were aged 18 to 65 years. Exclusion was applied to patients with uncontrolled infections, other autoimmune diseases, pregnancy or lactation. Diagnoses were based on clinical symptoms, serum thyroxine and TRAb, thyroid ultrasound and orbital computed tomography. Ficoll-Paque density gradient centrifugation was used to isolate PBMCs from 8 to 10 ml of fresh peripheral blood. Total RNA was extracted with Trizol reagent, and quality was checked on an Agilent 2100 Bioanalyzer.

This receptor was identified in a man between 18 and 29 years old with Graves' hyperthyroidism. The chain links TRBV3-1 with TRBJ2-5, with the D gene too uncertain to name. Input material: blood. The CDR3 here reads CASSQGRSTQYF. The nucleotide sequence reads as follows: TGTGCCAGCAGCCAAGGCCGTTCGACCCAGTACTTC.